This TCR beta chain was profiled in a study of T cell responses to AZD1222 COVID-19 vaccine. Study-level information: Pooling covered second doses at about 4 or about 12 weeks. Study observations and caveats: Among the donors, most were white British and more were female, and clonal diversity was possibly underestimated.

V lost 3 bases to trimming and J lost 3 bases, with 8 bases between them. This CDR3 spans 13 amino acids. Per germline, CDR1 LNHDA and CDR2 SQIVND (reference sequence). In regard to this clone: The antigen is undetermined. This specimen includes other DNA sequences encoding the same CDR3.

Profiled with immunoSEQ multiplex PCR; TCRdb holds only in-frame clones, not every one. This table has about 99,000 clones, 89% appearing once. This sample comprised peripheral blood, obtained on day 0 of AZD1222 vaccination. The chain combines TRBV19 with TRBJ1-1; no firm D call. The receptor comes from an adult in good health. The CDR3 here is CASSITADTEAFF. CDR3 bases: TGTGCCAGTAGTATTACAGCGGACACTGAAGCTTTCTTT. Complete variable domain (other parts from reference TRBV19 and TRBJ1-1): DGGITQSPKYLFRKEGQNVTLSCEQNLNHDAMYWYRQDPGQGLRLIYYSQIVNDFQKGDIAEGYSVSREKKESFPLTVTSAQKNPTAFYLCASSITADTEAFFGQGTRLTVV.